The 22 T cell receptor beta chains below all came from one sample that was sequenced in a study of type 1 regulatory T cells (TCRdb year 2021). The paper as a whole reports these results and caveats: Compared with non-Tr1 cells, Tr1 cells had a TCR repertoire that was more restricted, a finding the study read as clonal expansion induced by alloantigen.

Sequencer: Illumina MiSeq. The raw public data were reprocessed by TCRdb itself: fastp quality trimming at Q25, MiXCR clonotype calling, in-frame beta chains only. Entries that share a CDR3 protein sequence are merged under the most common genes and DNA. Present in this sample are approximately 77,000 distinct CDR3 sequences, less than 25% of which were seen just once. Roughly 8.3% of the sample lies in the top ten. Antigens of these TCRs are unknown. The specimen sequenced was cultured type 1 regulatory T (Tr1) cells, either the whole culture or a sorted fraction (not recorded which). Explained via the paper, the cell subset or site label denotes: type 1 regulatory T cells sorted from the T-allo10 product. These receptor sequences come from a human donor in good health.

This clonotype came up many times. This chain connects TRBV7-7 to TRBJ2-5; the match to TRBD2 covers 12 bases. CDR1 is SSHAT and CDR2 is FNYEAQ in the germline V gene (reference sequence). The CDR3 has 15 residues. Trimming removed 3 bases from V and 5 bases from J; junction bases left unmatched: 4. CDR3 in DNA: TGTGCCAGCAGCTTGGCCCTAGCGGGAGGGGAGACCCAGTACTTC. It yields the protein CASSLALAGGETQYF.

This clonotype was observed a few times. This chain uses TRBV12-3 or TRBV12-4 with TRBJ2-7; the D is unclear. The length of the CDR3 is 13 residues. The germline V and J ends were trimmed by 2 bases and 5 bases, with 10 bases remaining between them. The CDR3 loop is CASSLMGTDEQYF. For the CDR3, the DNA is TGTGCCAGCAGTTTAATGGGAACGGACGAGCAGTACTTC.

The rearrangement uses TRBV4-2 and TRBJ1-6; D is unclear. This CDR3 is 12 amino acids long. In germline, CDR1 is LGHNA, CDR2 YNFKEQ. Trimming removed 1 base at V and 10 bases at J, with 5 bases between. CDR3 nucleotides: TGTGCCAGCAGCCAAGTGCGGTCACCCCTCCACTTT. Residues: CASSQVRSPLHF.

This clonotype was detected a few times. The J gene is TRBJ2-1, the V gene TRBV20-1; 7 bases align to TRBD2. With V trimmed by 0 bases and J by 7 bases, 12 bases remained unmatched. CDR3 size: 16 residues. Germline CDR1 and CDR2: DFQATT and SNEGSKA (reference sequence). This chain's CDR3 is CSARETGSGRWNEQFF. CDR3 coding DNA: TGCAGTGCTAGAGAGACCGGGTCCGGGAGGTGGAATGAGCAGTTCTTC.

The chain recombines TRBV20-1 with TRBJ2-5, with a weak D call TRBD1 (6 bases). Germline V gene lookup returns CDR1 DFQATT and CDR2 SNEGSKA (reference sequence). V gave up 1 base and J gave up 5 bases, with 14 bases separating them. The CDR3 runs to 14 residues. This CDR3 is CSARGGQHAETQYF. The CDR3, as DNA: TGCAGTGCTAGAGGCGGACAGCACGCGGAGACCCAGTACTTC.

This clonotype has ten or more counts. The junction departs from germline at one end; a sequencing error may be responsible. The rearrangement joins TRBV7-7 to TRBJ2-2; 7 bases match TRBD2. The CDR3 length is 16 residues. Germline V gives CDR1 SSHAT, CDR2 FNYEAQ (reference sequence). The CDR3 reads CASSKSIAGNTGELFF. In DNA, the CDR3 is TGTGCTAGCAGCAAATCCATAGCGGGCAACACCGGGGAGCTGTTTTTT.

The chain joins TRBV11-2 to TRBJ2-2, with 7 bases lining up with TRBD1. Germline values: CDR1 SGHAT, CDR2 FQNNGV. This CDR3 comprises 17 residues. The V and J ends lost 1 base and 3 bases, in that order; junction bases with no gene match: 8. CDR3 region: CASSLVRDSYYTGELFF. Written as DNA, the CDR3 is TGTGCCAGCAGCTTAGTCCGGGACAGCTACTACACCGGGGAGCTGTTTTTT.

This clonotype was found many times. The gene calls are TRBV12-3 or TRBV12-4 and TRBJ2-1, with TRBD1 matching over 9 bases. Trimming removed 6 bases from V and 8 bases from J; junction bases left unmatched: 11. CDR3 length: 15 residues. The CDR3 region has the DNA TGTGCCAGCAGGAGTCCGCGGACAGGGGTCCATGAGCAGTTCTTC. It specifies CASRSPRTGVHEQFF.

This clonotype was observed a few times. The chain combines TRBV20-1 with TRBJ1-1; 10 bases are a match to TRBD1. The ends lost 5 bases at V and 3 bases at J; junction bases unmatched: 3. This CDR3 contains 13 residues. The germline V gene encodes CDR1 DFQATT and CDR2 SNEGSKA (reference sequence). The CDR3 coding sequence is TGCAGTGCTCCCGGGACAGGGGACACTGAAGCTTTCTTT. Protein product: CSAPGTGDTEAFF.

The rearrangement joins TRBV30 to TRBJ2-1, with 11 bases identical to TRBD2. The germline V gene encodes CDR1 GTSNPN and CDR2 SVGIG (reference sequence). Trimming at V came to 0 bases and at J to 4 bases, leaving 5 bases not matched to a gene. The CDR3 has 16 amino acids. The CDR3 sequence is CAWSVLLAGGYNEQFF. DNA of the CDR3: TGTGCCTGGAGTGTACTTCTAGCGGGAGGATACAATGAGCAGTTCTTC.

The chain uses TRBV6-1 and TRBJ2-7; D gene uncertain. Germline V CDR1 and CDR2: MNHNS, SASEGT. The CDR3 is 13 amino acids. V lost 1 base and J 2 bases, leaving 6 bases between the germline ends. The CDR3, as DNA: TGTGCCAGCAGTGAAGGCAGTACCTACGAGCAGTACTTC. Amino acid sequence: CASSEGSTYEQYF.

The V call is TRBV29-1, the J call TRBJ1-1; D unclear. The CDR3 consists of 12 residues. The V gene lost 7 bases and the J gene lost 3 bases, with 12 bases spanning the gap. Germline V CDR1 and CDR2: SQVTM, ANQGSEA. The DNA of the CDR3 is TGCAGCGGAGCGCGTGGAGACACTGAAGCTTTCTTT. Translation: CSGARGDTEAFF.

The rearrangement links TRBV25-1 to TRBJ1-6; possible D gene TRBD1, 5 bases. The CDR3 is 13 residues long. V was clipped by 3 bases and J by 10 bases, with 10 bases between them. The germline V gene encodes CDR1 MGHDK and CDR2 SYGVNS. The CDR3 nucleotides are TGTGCCAGCAGTGATCCTGGGGGATCACCCCTCCACTTT. Translating it yields CASSDPGGSPLHF.

V and J are TRBV5-1 and TRBJ2-7; a weak D match, TRBD2 (5 bases). The CDR3 covers 15 residues. Trimming left V 0 bases short and J 1 base short, with 11 bases between. Germline CDR1 reads SGHRS; CDR2 reads YFSETQ. The CDR3, as DNA: TGCGCCAGCAGCTTGGGAGGGCGATTATCCTACGAGCAGTACTTC. This gives the protein CASSLGGRLSYEQYF.

The chain employs TRBV6-5 and TRBJ2-7, with D possibly TRBD2 on 5 matching bases. Germline CDR1 MNHEY, CDR2 SVGAGI. The CDR3 has 13 residues. Trimming shortened V by 5 bases and J by 2 bases, and 10 bases separated the two germline ends. CDR3 in DNA: TGTGCCAGCAGTAGCGGCAATACCTACGAGCAGTACTTC. It yields the protein CASSSGNTYEQYF.

This clonotype was seen only a few times. The chain is built from TRBV11-1 and TRBJ2-1, with TRBD2 as a possible D gene (5 bases). The CDR3 extends over 15 amino acids. CDR1 is SGHAT and CDR2 is FQDESV in the germline V gene (reference sequence). The V gene lost 0 bases and the J gene lost 4 bases, with 10 bases spanning the gap. The CDR3 bases are TGTGCCAGCAGCTTAGCGGATCTAGCTTACAATGAGCAGTTCTTC. Translation gives CASSLADLAYNEQFF.

This clonotype was observed a few times. The rearrangement uses TRBV20-1 and TRBJ2-7; D assignment may be TRBD1 or TRBD2 (5 bases each). Per the germline V gene, CDR1 is DFQATT and CDR2 is SNEGSKA (reference sequence). With 6 bases removed from V and 4 bases from J, the gap between germline ends came to 19 bases. The CDR3 totals 14 residues. This CDR3 is CSASDSGRVYEQYF. CDR3 bases: TGCAGTGCCAGTGATTCGGGGCGAGTATACGAGCAGTACTTC.

Notes on this clonotype: An end of the junction does not agree with germline; a read error may underlie this. CDR3 protein: CASSFSAEPGGYTF. The CDR3 DNA sequence: TGCGCCAGTAGCTTCTCTGCGGAGCCCGGAGGCTACACCTTC. This chain uses TRBV5-1 with TRBJ1-2; D is ambiguous. There are 14 residues in the CDR3. Germline loops: CDR1 SGHRS, CDR2 YFSETQ. The complete variable domain, with remaining parts taken from reference TRBV5-1 and TRBJ1-2, reads KAGVTQTPRYLIKTRGQQVTLSCSPISGHRSVSWYQQTPGQGLQFLFEYFSETQRNKGNFPGRFSGRQFSNSRSEMNVSTLELGDSALYLCASSFSAEPGGYTFGSGTRLTVV.

With respect to this clonotype: At one end, the junction sequence differs from germline, possibly due to a read error. V usage is TRBV14 and J usage is TRBJ1-4; unclear D gene. Germline lookup yields CDR1 SGHDN and CDR2 FVKESK. The CDR3 is 12 residues long. The CDR3 here is CASSEDRWKLFF. CDR3 nucleotide sequence: TGTGCCAGCAGCGAAGACCGGTGGAAACTGTTTTTT.

This clonotype appeared many times. The chain links TRBV5-1 to TRBJ2-3, with TRBD2 matching 12 bases. The V gene's germline CDR1 is SGHRS and CDR2 YFSETQ. J lost 2 bases, V lost 1 base, and 5 bases had no gene match. The CDR3 contains 17 residues. CDR3 sequence reads: CASSLLTSGRITDTQYF. As DNA, the CDR3 is TGCGCCAGCAGCTTGCTGACTAGCGGGAGAATCACAGATACGCAGTATTTT.

This clonotype was seen at least ten times. This chain uses TRBV20-1 with TRBJ2-5; the match to TRBD2 covers 9 bases. Germline CDR1 and CDR2: DFQATT and SNEGSKA (reference sequence). CDR3 length: 15 residues. After removal of 5 bases from V and 2 bases from J, the junction contained 9 bases not matched to a gene. The CDR3 DNA is TGCAGTGCTCAGAGGGGGCTAGCGGGACAAGAGACCCAGTACTTC. Translated, it gives CSAQRGLAGQETQYF.

Ten or more counts support this clonotype. The genes are TRBV12-3 or TRBV12-4 and TRBJ2-5; weak D call: TRBD1 (7 bases). Trimming left V 2 bases short and J 5 bases short, with 12 bases between. The CDR3 totals 14 residues. The CDR3 here is CASSLQGEAETQYF. The CDR3 region has the DNA TGTGCCAGCAGTTTACAGGGGGAGGCCGAGACCCAGTACTTC.